Each of the 23 T cell receptor beta chains below was sequenced from the same sample in a study of CD8+ T cells in alopecia areata. The treatment: oral pan-JAK inhibitor, 5-10 mg twice daily. Reverse transcription of extracted RNA yielded cDNA, which provided the sequencing template. The protocol was immunoSEQ multiplex PCR, while the TCRdb copy is restricted to in-frame clones and leaves out a portion. Of roughly 98,000 clones detected, 50% to 75% appear once; the ten largest clones hold about 14%. This sample comprised CD8+ T cells sorted from blood, obtained at week 4, from a patient treated with tofacitinib. The receptors were sampled from a human donor with alopecia areata.

This sequence joins TRBV19 and TRBJ2-2; no firm D call. The germline V gene encodes CDR1 LNHDA and CDR2 SQIVND (reference sequence). V gave up 1 base and J gave up 4 bases, with 1 base separating them. The length of the CDR3 is 12 residues. CDR3 DNA: TGTGCCAGTAGTATAGGCACCGGGGAGCTGTTTTTT. It is translated as CASSIGTGELFF.

This clone was detected a few times. The V gene is TRBV5-4, the J gene TRBJ1-1; unclear D gene. Germline values: CDR1 SGHNT, CDR2 YYREEE (reference sequence). Trimming shortened V by 0 bases and J by 4 bases, and 13 bases separated the two germline ends. The CDR3 totals 15 residues. The CDR3 here is CASSLAAEPSTEAFF. The CDR3 DNA reads TGTGCCAGCAGCTTGGCGGCGGAACCGAGCACTGAAGCTTTCTTT.

The table lists this clone with a few counts. V is TRBV28 and J is TRBJ2-3, with 7 bases lining up with TRBD2. Germline trimming cut 4 bases from V and 1 base from J; bases unmatched to any gene: 5. The CDR3 extends over 15 amino acids. The germline gives CDR1 MDHEN, CDR2 SYDVKM. The CDR3 DNA reads TGTGCCAGCAGTTCTAGCGGAGAAGGCACAGATACGCAGTATTTT. Translation gives CASSSSGEGTDTQYF.

The CDR3 loop reads CASSPSGTRETQYF. The CDR3 nucleotides read TGTGCCAGCAGCCCATCCGGGACTAGGGAGACCCAGTACTTC. This sequence joins TRBV7-9 and TRBJ2-5, with 8 bases fitting TRBD2. The CDR3 is made up of 14 amino acids. The germline V gene encodes CDR1 SEHNR and CDR2 FQNEAQ (reference sequence). Germline trimming cut 5 bases from V and 5 bases from J; bases unmatched to any gene: 7.

This chain links TRBV29-1 with TRBJ2-1, with 9 bases lining up with TRBD2. The CDR3 consists of 16 residues. From germline, CDR1 is SQVTM and CDR2 ANQGSEA. Trimming removed 7 bases from V and 3 bases from J; junction bases left unmatched: 13. The CDR3 sequence: CSDPFLSGGYYNEQFF. CDR3 DNA sequence: TGCAGCGACCCTTTTCTTAGCGGGGGATACTACAATGAGCAGTTCTTC.

This chain uses TRBV5-6 with TRBJ2-2; unclear D gene. CDR1 SGHDT and CDR2 YYEEEE come from the germline V gene. Trimming left V 0 bases short and J 2 bases short, with 2 bases between. The CDR3 spans 13 residues. The CDR3 sequence is CASSLGNTGELFF. The CDR3 coding sequence is TGTGCCAGCAGCTTGGGAAACACCGGGGAGCTGTTTTTT.

This clone is a singleton in its sample. The V gene is TRBV29-1, the J gene TRBJ2-7; D is possibly TRBD2 (7 bases). Trimming cost V 3 bases and J 5 bases, with 17 bases left between them. CDR1 and CDR2 from the germline V gene are SQVTM and ANQGSEA. This CDR3 has 14 amino acids. CDR3: CSVEGARGGDEQYF. CDR3 DNA sequence: TGCAGCGTTGAGGGCGCCAGGGGAGGGGACGAGCAGTACTTC.

This rearrangement joins TRBV9 to TRBJ2-4; either TRBD1 or TRBD2 may supply D (5 bases each). Trimming removed 2 bases at V and 6 bases at J, with 15 bases between. The CDR3 is 15 amino acids. Germline loops: CDR1 SGDLS, CDR2 YYNGEE. This chain's CDR3 is CASSVRGGSGNIQYF. In DNA, the CDR3 is TGTGCCAGCAGCGTCCGTGGGGGTTCGGGAAACATTCAGTACTTC.

This chain uses TRBV7-8 with TRBJ2-2, with TRBD1 as a possible D gene (8 bases). This CDR3 is built from 16 residues. Germline V CDR1 and CDR2: SGHVS, FQNEAQ. V lost 1 base and J lost 6, with 15 bases in between. The CDR3 spells CASSLVSQGGSGELFF. CDR3 nucleotides: TGTGCCAGCAGCTTAGTATCACAGGGGGGGTCCGGGGAGCTGTTTTTT.

V and J are TRBV9 and TRBJ2-3; no clear D. Trimming cost V 2 bases and J 3 bases, with 16 bases left between them. Germline-derived CDR1 and CDR2 are SGDLS and YYNGEE. This CDR3 spans 16 amino acids. The CDR3 here is CASSVGWSDPTDTQYF. In nucleotides, the CDR3 is TGTGCCAGCAGCGTGGGTTGGTCAGATCCGACAGATACGCAGTATTTT.

The chain uses TRBV7-9 and TRBJ1-1; D gene unclear. This CDR3 has 13 residues. Germline V gene sequence: CDR1 SEHNR, CDR2 FQNEAQ (reference sequence). The V gene lost 8 bases and the J gene lost 6 bases, with 16 bases spanning the gap. CDR3 loop: CASAGEGPPEAFF. In DNA, the CDR3 is TGTGCCAGCGCAGGAGAGGGTCCCCCTGAAGCTTTCTTT.

The gene calls are TRBV29-1 and TRBJ2-7, with D perhaps TRBD1 (5 bases). V lost 4 bases and J 2 bases, leaving 9 bases between the germline ends. This CDR3 is 12 amino acids long. The germline gives CDR1 SQVTM, CDR2 ANQGSEA. The CDR3 is CSVGQGAYEQYF. The DNA for the CDR3 is TGCAGCGTTGGCCAGGGCGCCTACGAGCAGTACTTC.

The chain combines TRBV25-1 with TRBJ1-5, with D possibly being TRBD1 (5 bases). The CDR3 is 14 residues long. The V gene lost 3 bases and the J gene lost 7 bases, with 13 bases spanning the gap. Germline CDR1 MGHDK, CDR2 SYGVNS. The CDR3 sequence is CASSEVGGLQPQHF. For the CDR3, the DNA is TGTGCCAGCAGTGAGGTGGGGGGATTGCAGCCCCAGCATTTT.

The sample holds a few counts of this clone. The J gene is TRBJ2-3, the V gene TRBV6-4; unclear D gene. The CDR3 has 15 residues. Per germline, CDR1 MRHNA and CDR2 SNTAGT. V lost 2 bases, J lost 4 bases, and 13 bases lay in between. Here the CDR3 DNA reads TGTGCCAGCAGTGACAAGGCGGATGGCGCAGATACGCAGTATTTT. This codes for CASSDKADGADTQYF.

This clone was found a few times. The chain links TRBV11-2 to TRBJ2-3, with D perhaps TRBD1 or TRBD2 (6 bases each). CDR1 SGHAT and CDR2 FQNNGV come from the germline V gene. This CDR3 comprises 14 residues. Trimming removed 3 bases at V and 2 bases at J, with 9 bases between. As DNA, the CDR3 is TGTGCCAGCAGCTTCCCGGGGGCCACAGATACGCAGTATTTT. Protein sequence: CASSFPGATDTQYF. Drawing the rest from reference TRBV11-2 and TRBJ2-3, the complete variable domain is EAGVAQSPRYKIIEKRQSVAFWCNPISGHATLYWYQQILGQGPKLLIQFQNNGVVDDSQLPKDRFSAERLKGVDSTLKIQPAKLEDSAVYLCASSFPGATDTQYFGPGTRLTVL.

This clone was seen a few times. The V gene is TRBV4-2, the J gene TRBJ1-1; D perhaps matches TRBD1 (5 bases). The CDR3 covers 15 residues. In germline, CDR1 is LGHNA, CDR2 YNFKEQ. Trimming shortened V by 1 base and J by 3 bases, and 12 bases separated the two germline ends. The CDR3, as DNA: TGTGCCAGCAGCCAAGTAAGGGACGTTTACACTGAAGCTTTCTTT. Amino acid sequence: CASSQVRDVYTEAFF.

This clone was observed a handful of times. The chain is built from TRBV30 and TRBJ2-7; D call uncertain. The germline V gene encodes CDR1 GTSNPN and CDR2 SVGIG (reference sequence). This CDR3 contains 15 residues. The V end lost 0 bases, the J end lost 0 bases, and 12 bases lay between the germline ends. This chain's CDR3 is CAWSVDQPSSYEQYF. CDR3 nucleotide sequence: TGTGCCTGGAGTGTGGATCAACCGAGCTCCTACGAGCAGTACTTC. The whole variable domain, filled in from reference TRBV30 and TRBJ2-7, reads SQTIHQWPATLVQPVGSPLSLECTVEGTSNPNLYWYRQAAGRGLQLLFYSVGIGQISSEVPQNLSASRPQDRQFILSSKKLLLSDSGFYLCAWSVDQPSSYEQYFGPGTRLTVT.

The J gene is TRBJ2-3, the V gene TRBV10-3, with D unclear. Between the trimmed V and J ends, which lost 10 bases and 1 base, there was a span of 12 bases. This CDR3 has 13 amino acids. Germline CDR1 is ENHRY and CDR2 is SYGVKD. Here the CDR3 reads CASRSWGTDTQYF. The DNA of the CDR3 is TGTGCCAGCCGGTCTTGGGGCACAGATACGCAGTATTTT.

The rearrangement joins TRBV5-6 to TRBJ2-7; 13 nucleotides align to TRBD2. CDR1 is SGHDT, CDR2 YYEEEE, per germline. CDR3 length: 15 amino acids. J was trimmed by 7 bases and V by 4 bases; bases with no gene match: 8. CDR3 in DNA: TGTGCCAGCAGCCCCCTGACTAGCGGGAGGATTGAGCAGTACTTC. Translation gives CASSPLTSGRIEQYF.

This clone has ten or more counts. This chain uses TRBV29-1 with TRBJ1-3; D possibly corresponds to TRBD1 (5 bases). The CDR3 runs 15 residues. Germline-derived CDR1 and CDR2 are SQVTM and ANQGSEA. Deletions cut 5 bases from V and 0 bases from J, with 14 bases between. CDR3 protein: CSVSGGDLSGNTIYF. In DNA form, the CDR3 reads TGCAGCGTTTCTGGAGGGGACCTCTCTGGAAACACCATATATTTT. The whole variable domain, filled in from reference TRBV29-1 and TRBJ1-3, reads SAVISQKPSRDICQRGTSLTIQCQVDSQVTMMFWYRQQPGQSLTLIATANQGSEATYESGFVIDKFPISRPNLTFSTLTVSNMSPEDSSIYLCSVSGGDLSGNTIYFGEGSWLTVV.

Ten or more counts support this clone. Other DNA variants within this sample encode the same CDR3. The chain carries TRBV7-2 and TRBJ2-7; TRBD2 agrees at 11 bases. V dropped 4 bases and J dropped 3; count of bases not matched to a gene: 5. The length of the CDR3 is 15 residues. Germline V lookup: CDR1 SGHTA, CDR2 FQGNSA. The CDR3 bases are TGTGCCAGCAGCTCCAGGACTAGCGGGCTCTACGAGCAGTACTTC. It specifies CASSSRTSGLYEQYF.

The chain uses TRBV9 and TRBJ2-1, with D maybe TRBD2 (7 bases). CDR1 SGDLS and CDR2 YYNGEE come from the germline V gene. The V end lost 6 bases, the J end lost 1 base, and 14 bases lay between the germline ends. The CDR3 is 15 residues long. This CDR3 reads CASTEGGRSYNEQFF. The CDR3, as DNA: TGTGCCAGCACAGAGGGGGGGCGGTCCTACAATGAGCAGTTCTTC.

V is TRBV27 and J is TRBJ1-2; D call uncertain. Per germline, CDR1 MNHEY and CDR2 SMNVEV (reference sequence). The CDR3 runs to 15 residues. V lost 7 bases, J lost 6 bases, and 21 bases lay in between. CDR3 protein: CASKTGADRGDGYTF. The CDR3 nucleotides are TGTGCCAGCAAGACGGGAGCGGATCGAGGCGATGGCTACACCTTC.